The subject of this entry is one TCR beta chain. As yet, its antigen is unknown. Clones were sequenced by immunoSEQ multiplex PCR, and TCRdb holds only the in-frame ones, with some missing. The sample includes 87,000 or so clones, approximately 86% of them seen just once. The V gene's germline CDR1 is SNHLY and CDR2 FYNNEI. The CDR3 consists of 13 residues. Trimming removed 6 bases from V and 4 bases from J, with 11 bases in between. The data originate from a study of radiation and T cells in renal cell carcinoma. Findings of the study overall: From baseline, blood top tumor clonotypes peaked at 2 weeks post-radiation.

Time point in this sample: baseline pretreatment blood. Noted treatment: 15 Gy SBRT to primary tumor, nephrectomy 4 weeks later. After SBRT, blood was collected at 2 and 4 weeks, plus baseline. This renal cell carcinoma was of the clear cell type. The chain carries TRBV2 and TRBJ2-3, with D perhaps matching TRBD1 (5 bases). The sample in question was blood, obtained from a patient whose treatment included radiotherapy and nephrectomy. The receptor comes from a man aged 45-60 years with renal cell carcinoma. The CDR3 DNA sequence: TGTGCCAGCAGCCCCGACAGTCCAGATACGCAGTATTTT. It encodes CASSPDSPDTQYF.